These 29 T cell receptor beta chains were all obtained from the same sample, sequenced in a study of T cells in Graves' hyperthyroidism and ophthalmopathy. The TCR beta CDR3 regions underwent amplification using RNA transcripts as the source. Researchers ran a first-round RT-PCR on the TCR CDR3 using the HTBI primer set. TCRdb recomputed calls from the multiplex PCR reads with MiXCR, one row per CDR3 protein. The sample has about 560,000 distinct CDR3 sequences; about 45% are singletons. Sample: peripheral blood or thyroid tissue (not recorded which). The receptors derive from a woman aged 18-29 years with Graves' hyperthyroidism.

V usage is TRBV25-1 and J usage is TRBJ2-2; D is possibly TRBD2 (5 bases). Germline assignment: CDR1 MGHDK and CDR2 SYGVNS. The CDR3 length is 15 residues. V was shortened by 6 bases and J by 2 bases, with 13 bases between the two germline ends. The CDR3 sequence is CASSVVGENTGELFF. The CDR3, as DNA: TGTGCCAGCAGCGTAGTGGGAGAAAACACCGGGGAGCTGTTTTTT. Supplemented by reference TRBV25-1 and TRBJ2-2, the full variable domain reads EADIYQTPRYLVIGTGKKITLECSQTMGHDKMYWYQQDPGMELHLIHYSYGVNSTEKGDLSSESTVSRIRTEHFPLTLESARPSHTSQYLCASSVVGENTGELFFGEGSRLTVL.

Comment on this clonotype: Just one base apart from a much larger clone, this may be a read error. The chain is built from TRBV29-1 and TRBJ2-2, with D possibly matching TRBD1 (5 bases). Germline CDR1 is SQVTM and CDR2 is ANQGSEA. The ends were cut back, 5 bases at V and 5 bases at J, with 6 bases in the middle. This CDR3 spans 11 amino acids. The chain's CDR3 is CSVKGTGELFF. CDR3 nucleotides: TGCAGCGTTAAGGGGACCGGGGAGCTGTTTTTT.

This clonotype turned up a few times. The rearrangement links TRBV2 to TRBJ2-7; D might be TRBD1 (6 bases). There are 14 residues in the CDR3. The germline V gene has CDR1 SNHLY and CDR2 FYNNEI. The V and J ends lost 5 bases and 2 bases respectively, with 13 bases between them. The CDR3 nucleotides read TGTGCCAGCAGTACAGGGCTAGGTACCTACGAGCAGTACTTC. This encodes CASSTGLGTYEQYF.

This clonotype has a count of ten or more. The chain combines TRBV19 with TRBJ1-6; 8 bases are a match to TRBD1. Trimming at V came to 6 bases and at J to 8 bases, leaving 6 bases not matched to a gene. Germline lookup yields CDR1 LNHDA and CDR2 SQIVND (reference sequence). The CDR3 runs to 14 residues. The CDR3 nucleotides read TGTGCCAGTAGCAAAGGGACAGGATATTCACCCCTCCACTTT. The encoded protein is CASSKGTGYSPLHF.

The J gene is TRBJ2-5, the V gene TRBV20-1, with D possibly being TRBD2 (5 bases). Germline CDR1 is DFQATT and CDR2 is SNEGSKA (reference sequence). V dropped 0 bases and J dropped 2 bases, with 13 bases sitting between them. There are 15 residues in the CDR3. Written as DNA, the CDR3 is TGCAGTGCTAGAGATATACTGGGAGAGCAAGAGACCCAGTACTTC. It codes for CSARDILGEQETQYF.

The CDR3 sequence is CASSQLYGTEAFF. CDR3 nucleotides: TGTGCCAGCAGCCAATTGTACGGCACTGAAGCTTTCTTT. V and J are TRBV7-3 and TRBJ1-1; no clear D gene. CDR1 is SGHTA, CDR2 FQGTGA, per germline. V was clipped by 5 bases and J by 4 bases, with 11 bases between them. The CDR3 is 13 amino acids.

The rearrangement links TRBV7-8 to TRBJ1-1; no firm D call. The CDR3 has 14 amino acids. Germline V gene sequence: CDR1 SGHVS, CDR2 FQNEAQ. V lost 5 bases to trimming and J lost 12 bases, with 22 bases between them. CDR3 region: CASSRIQPRPETFF. CDR3 bases: TGTGCCAGCAGCCGAATTCAACCTAGACCTGAGACTTTCTTT.

In its sample, this clonotype was seen many times. V gene TRBV7-3 combines with J gene TRBJ2-7; no clear D gene. The CDR3 consists of 12 residues. Trimming took off 1 base at V and 3 bases at J, with 4 bases between the two ends. Looked up from germline, CDR1 is SGHTA and CDR2 is FQGTGA. The CDR3 nucleotides are TGTGCCAGCAGCTTAAATGGCTACGAGCAGTACTTC. It yields the protein CASSLNGYEQYF.

The chain uses TRBV6-1 and TRBJ1-3, with 8 bases that match TRBD1. Per germline, CDR1 MNHNS and CDR2 SASEGT. The CDR3 spans 15 residues. J lost 2 bases, V lost 6 bases, and 6 bases had no gene match. CDR3 coding DNA: TGTGCCAGCAGAGAGACAGGGGACCCTGGAAACACCATATATTTT. Translating gives CASRETGDPGNTIYF.

The V gene is TRBV15, the J gene TRBJ1-2; 9 bases align to TRBD1. The CDR3 extends over 14 amino acids. With V trimmed by 4 bases and J by 2 bases, 2 bases remained unmatched. Germline CDR1 and CDR2: LNHNV and YYDKDF (reference sequence). This CDR3 is CATSKDRGNYGYTF. The DNA for the CDR3 is TGTGCCACCAGCAAGGACAGGGGAAACTATGGCTACACCTTC.

The V call is TRBV11-2, the J call TRBJ2-5, with TRBD2 matching over 9 bases. Per the germline V gene, CDR1 is SGHAT and CDR2 is FQNNGV. This CDR3 has 17 residues. After removal of 3 bases from V and 5 bases from J, the junction contained 13 bases not matched to a gene. The chain's CDR3 is CASSFRSFGGRVETQYF. The CDR3 region has the DNA TGTGCCAGCAGCTTTCGATCCTTCGGCGGGAGGGTGGAGACCCAGTACTTC.

This clonotype has just a few counts. CDR3 protein: CAISPDRGEKLFF. The CDR3 DNA reads TGTGCCATCAGTCCGGACAGGGGTGAAAAACTGTTTTTT. This chain connects TRBV10-3 to TRBJ1-4, with 9 bases aligning to TRBD1. After removal of 5 bases from V and 7 bases from J, the junction contained 2 bases not matched to a gene. The CDR3 covers 13 residues. Germline lookup yields CDR1 ENHRY and CDR2 SYGVKD.

V is TRBV7-9 and J is TRBJ2-3, with a weak D call TRBD2 (6 bases). The germline V gene encodes CDR1 SEHNR and CDR2 FQNEAQ (reference sequence). Trimming removed 0 bases from V and 9 bases from J, with 28 bases in between. The CDR3 is 19 residues long. The CDR3 DNA reads as TGTGCCAGCAGCTTAGCTGCGTCCCACGGGTCGGGAGCATGGTCGACGCAGTATTTT. Residues: CASSLAASHGSGAWSTQYF.

Only a few counts were recorded for this clonotype. The rearrangement uses TRBV29-1 and TRBJ2-7, with D possibly TRBD2 on 6 matching bases. V was shortened by 5 bases and J by 6 bases, with 17 bases between the two germline ends. CDR3 length equals 13 residues. CDR1 is SQVTM, CDR2 ANQGSEA, per germline. For the CDR3, the DNA is TGCAGCGTTCATGGGACCGGCGGGGTCGAGCAGTACTTC. Protein: CSVHGTGGVEQYF.

This clonotype was detected many times. One junction end disagrees with the germline gene, perhaps due to a read error. The V gene is TRBV4-1, the J gene TRBJ1-4, with D unclear. Looked up from germline, CDR1 is MGHRA and CDR2 is YSYEKL. This CDR3 region has 12 residues. CDR3 DNA: TGTGCCAGCAGCCAAGTTTATGAAAAACTGTTTTTT. Protein sequence: CASSQVYEKLFF.

This clonotype appeared many times. V usage is TRBV6-6 and J usage is TRBJ1-5, with D hard to call. The germline CDR1 and CDR2 sequences are MNHNY and SVGAGI (reference sequence). The V and J ends lost 7 bases and 5 bases respectively, with 9 bases between them. CDR3 length: 12 residues. The CDR3 DNA sequence: TGTGCCAGCACCGTATTTGATCAGCCCCAGCATTTT. Amino acids: CASTVFDQPQHF.

This clonotype was picked up many times. V and J are TRBV29-1 and TRBJ1-5; D possibly corresponds to TRBD1 (6 bases). The germline CDR1 and CDR2 sequences are SQVTM and ANQGSEA. The CDR3 is 12 residues long. Trimming took 6 bases from V and 3 from J, leaving 9 bases between them. CDR3 bases: TGCAGCGTGGGGGACATCAATCAGCCCCAGCATTTT. Protein product: CSVGDINQPQHF.

In this sample, this clonotype turned up many times. The gene calls are TRBV10-3 and TRBJ2-7, with a weak D call TRBD2 (6 bases). This CDR3 has 17 amino acids. The germline gives CDR1 ENHRY, CDR2 SYGVKD. Trimming removed 0 bases from V and 3 bases from J, with 18 bases in between. In DNA, the CDR3 is TGTGCCATCAGTGAGTCCGCACTACGGGACTCCGTCTACGAGCAGTACTTC. This translates into CAISESALRDSVYEQYF.

The rearrangement joins TRBV7-9 to TRBJ2-7; 7 nucleotides agree with TRBD1. Germline CDR1 SEHNR, CDR2 FQNEAQ (reference sequence). There are 13 residues in the CDR3. V shed 6 bases, J shed 5 bases, and the junction held 7 bases outside the gene matches. Here the CDR3 DNA reads TGTGCCAGCAGGCCGGGACAGACCAACGAGCAGTACTTC. Translation: CASRPGQTNEQYF.

V usage is TRBV6-5 and J usage is TRBJ2-7, with a possible D match to TRBD2 (5 bases). In germline, CDR1 is MNHEY, CDR2 SVGAGI. V shed 8 bases and J shed 3 bases, with 17 bases lying between them. This CDR3 has 14 residues. The CDR3 region is CASEDSKEDYEQYF. Written as DNA, the CDR3 is TGTGCCAGCGAGGACTCAAAGGAGGACTACGAGCAGTACTTC.

The V call is TRBV6-5, the J call TRBJ1-1; D not certain. Trimming stripped 4 bases from V and 7 bases from J, with 13 bases between. Germline V gene lookup returns CDR1 MNHEY and CDR2 SVGAGI. The CDR3 sequence is 13 residues long. The CDR3 nucleotides read TGTGCCAGCAGTTTATCAGAGGGTGGTGAAGCTTTCTTT. It is translated as CASSLSEGGEAFF.

This clonotype was observed many times. The genes are TRBV2 and TRBJ1-1; no clear D. The ends were cut back, 4 bases at V and 4 bases at J, with 13 bases in the middle. The CDR3 consists of 14 residues. Germline CDR1 SNHLY, CDR2 FYNNEI. The CDR3 region is CASSARGRSTEAFF. The DNA of the CDR3 is TGTGCCAGCAGTGCCCGGGGAAGGAGCACTGAAGCTTTCTTT.

This chain joins TRBV16 and TRBJ1-5; no definite D call. With 4 bases removed from V and 0 bases from J, the gap between germline ends came to 10 bases. The CDR3 length is 15 residues. Germline-derived CDR1 and CDR2 are KGHSY and FQNENV. CDR3 in amino acids: CASSPNSYSNQPQHF. The CDR3 DNA follows: TGTGCCAGCAGCCCCAACAGCTATAGCAATCAGCCCCAGCATTTT. Drawing the rest from reference TRBV16 and TRBJ1-5, the complete variable domain is GEEVAQTPKHLVRGEGQKAKLYCAPIKGHSYVFWYQQVLKNEFKFLISFQNENVFDETGMPKERFSAKCLPNSPCSLEIQATKLEDSAVYFCASSPNSYSNQPQHFGDGTRLSIL.

This chain joins TRBV30 and TRBJ1-1; D is unresolved. V gave up 4 bases and J gave up 11 bases, with 14 bases separating them. Germline assignment: CDR1 GTSNPN and CDR2 SVGIG (reference sequence). The CDR3 is 11 amino acids. The CDR3 bases are TGTGCCTGGATCTCGGGGTGGTTTGCTTTCTTT. It codes for CAWISGWFAFF.

This clonotype was recorded many times. The chain combines TRBV7-9 with TRBJ2-5; D call uncertain. Germline values: CDR1 SEHNR, CDR2 FQNEAQ (reference sequence). The CDR3 runs to 14 residues. Trimming stripped 4 bases from V and 4 bases from J, with 13 bases between. For the CDR3, the DNA is TGTGCCAGCAGCTCCGGATTGGCGGTAGAGACCCAGTACTTC. Amino acid sequence: CASSSGLAVETQYF. The variable domain in full, completed from reference TRBV7-9 and TRBJ2-5, reads DTGVSQNPRHKITKRGQNVTFRCDPISEHNRLYWYRQTLGQGPEFLTYFQNEAQLEKSRLLSDRFSAERPKGSFSTLEIQRTEQGDSAMYLCASSSGLAVETQYFGPGTRLLVL.

This clonotype was observed once. J is TRBJ1-5 and V is TRBV20-1, with TRBD1 matching over 8 bases. The CDR3 length is 13 residues. The germline gives CDR1 DFQATT, CDR2 SNEGSKA (reference sequence). The trim removed 5 bases at V and 3 bases at J, leaving 3 bases unmatched. CDR3 nucleotide sequence: TGCAGTGCTCTGGACAGGGACAATCAGCCCCAGCATTTT. Protein: CSALDRDNQPQHF.

The sample holds many counts of this clonotype. V gene TRBV10-3 combines with J gene TRBJ1-2; TRBD1 is a possible D gene (6 bases). Between the trimmed V and J ends, which lost 9 bases and 3 bases, there was a span of 14 bases. Germline lookup yields CDR1 ENHRY and CDR2 SYGVKD. This CDR3 is 13 amino acids long. For the CDR3, the DNA is TGTGCCATGAACCAGGGGAACGACTATGGCTACACCTTC. Translated, it gives CAMNQGNDYGYTF.

The V gene is TRBV7-3, the J gene TRBJ2-7, with TRBD1 matching over 11 bases. Germline V gives CDR1 SGHTA, CDR2 FQGTGA. CDR3 length: 13 residues. Trimming took 8 bases from V and 7 from J; bases not matched to a gene: 7. The CDR3 nucleotides read TGTGCCAGCGGCCTGGACAGGGGGCAAGAGCAGTACTTC. This codes for CASGLDRGQEQYF.

The V and J genes are TRBV24-1 and TRBJ2-7; possible D gene TRBD2, 6 bases. With 8 bases removed from V and 9 bases from J, the gap between germline ends came to 22 bases. Germline CDR1 reads KGHDR; CDR2 reads SFDVKD. This CDR3 comprises 14 residues. This CDR3 reads CATKSGPSTDTQYF. CDR3 in DNA: TGTGCCACCAAAAGCGGGCCTAGCACAGATACGCAGTACTTC.